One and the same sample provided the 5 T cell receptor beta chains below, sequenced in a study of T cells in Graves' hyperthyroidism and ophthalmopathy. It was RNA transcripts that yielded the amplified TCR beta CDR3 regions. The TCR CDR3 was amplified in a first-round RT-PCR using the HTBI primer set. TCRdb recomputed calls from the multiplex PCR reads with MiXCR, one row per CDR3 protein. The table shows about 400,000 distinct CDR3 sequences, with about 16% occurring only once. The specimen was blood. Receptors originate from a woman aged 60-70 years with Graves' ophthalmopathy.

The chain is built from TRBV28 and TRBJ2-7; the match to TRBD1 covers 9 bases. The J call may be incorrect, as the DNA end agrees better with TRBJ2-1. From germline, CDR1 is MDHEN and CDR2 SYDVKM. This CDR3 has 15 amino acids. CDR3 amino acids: CASSHPTGGSYEQFF. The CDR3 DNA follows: TGTGCCAGCAGCCACCCCACAGGGGGCTCCTACGAGCAGTTCTTC.

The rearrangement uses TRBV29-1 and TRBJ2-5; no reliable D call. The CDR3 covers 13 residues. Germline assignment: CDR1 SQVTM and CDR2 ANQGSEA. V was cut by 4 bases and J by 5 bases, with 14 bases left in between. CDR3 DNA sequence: TGCAGCGTTGTTACGGATTTTGGGGAGACCCAGTACTTC. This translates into CSVVTDFGETQYF.

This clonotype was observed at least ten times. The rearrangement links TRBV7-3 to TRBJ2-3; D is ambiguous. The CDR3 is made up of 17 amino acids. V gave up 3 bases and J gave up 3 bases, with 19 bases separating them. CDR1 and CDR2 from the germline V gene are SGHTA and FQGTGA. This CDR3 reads CASSFSVRELGTDTQYF. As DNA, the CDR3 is TGTGCCAGCAGCTTCAGTGTAAGGGAACTTGGGACAGATACGCAGTATTTT.

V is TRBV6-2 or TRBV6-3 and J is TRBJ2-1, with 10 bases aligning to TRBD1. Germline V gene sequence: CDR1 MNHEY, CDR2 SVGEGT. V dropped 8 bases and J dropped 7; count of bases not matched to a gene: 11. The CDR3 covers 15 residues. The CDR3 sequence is CASGRDRGFWNEQFF. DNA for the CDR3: TGTGCCAGCGGCCGGGACAGGGGATTTTGGAATGAGCAGTTCTTC.

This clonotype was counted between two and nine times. DNA for the CDR3: TGCGCCAGCAGCTCCCTGGACAGGATGACCGCACGAGAGACCCAGTACTTC. This gives the protein CASSSLDRMTARETQYF. V gene TRBV5-1 combines with J gene TRBJ2-5, with 7 bases that match TRBD1. With 3 bases clipped from V and 4 bases from J, the junction kept 15 bases outside the gene matches. In germline, CDR1 is SGHRS, CDR2 YFSETQ. This CDR3 is built from 17 residues.